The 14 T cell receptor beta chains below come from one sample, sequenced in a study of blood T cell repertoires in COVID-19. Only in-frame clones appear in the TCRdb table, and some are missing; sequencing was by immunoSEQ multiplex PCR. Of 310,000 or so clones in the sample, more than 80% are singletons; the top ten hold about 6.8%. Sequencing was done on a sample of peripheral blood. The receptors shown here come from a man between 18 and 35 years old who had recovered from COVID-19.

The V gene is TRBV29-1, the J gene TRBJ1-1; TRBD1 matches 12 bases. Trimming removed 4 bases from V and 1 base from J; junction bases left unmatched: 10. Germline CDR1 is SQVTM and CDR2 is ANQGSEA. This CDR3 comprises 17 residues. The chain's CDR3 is CSVAGGQGAGKNTEAFF. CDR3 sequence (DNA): TGCAGCGTTGCTGGGGGACAGGGGGCGGGTAAGAACACTGAAGCTTTCTTT.

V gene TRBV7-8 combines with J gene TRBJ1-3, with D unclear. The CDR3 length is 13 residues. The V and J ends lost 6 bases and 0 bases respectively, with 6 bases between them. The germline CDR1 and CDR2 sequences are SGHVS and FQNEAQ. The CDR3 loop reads CASRESSGNTIYF. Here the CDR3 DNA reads TGTGCCAGCAGGGAGAGCTCTGGAAACACCATATATTTT.

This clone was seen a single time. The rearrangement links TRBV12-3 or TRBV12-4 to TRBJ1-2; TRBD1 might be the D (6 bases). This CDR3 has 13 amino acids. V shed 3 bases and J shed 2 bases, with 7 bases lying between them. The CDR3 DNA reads TGTGCCAGCAGTTTTACAGGGAACTATGGCTACACCTTC. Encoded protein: CASSFTGNYGYTF.

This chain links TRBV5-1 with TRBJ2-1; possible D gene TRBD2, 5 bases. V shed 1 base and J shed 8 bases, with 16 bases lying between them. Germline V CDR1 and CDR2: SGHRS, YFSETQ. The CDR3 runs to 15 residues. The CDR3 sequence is CASSLSSSYGDEQFF. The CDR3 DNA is TGCGCCAGCAGCTTGAGTTCTTCGTACGGGGATGAGCAGTTCTTC.

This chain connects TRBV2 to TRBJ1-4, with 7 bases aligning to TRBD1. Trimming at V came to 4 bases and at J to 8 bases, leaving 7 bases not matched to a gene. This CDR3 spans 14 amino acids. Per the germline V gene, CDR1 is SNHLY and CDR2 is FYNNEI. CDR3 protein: CASSVGRGQEKLFF. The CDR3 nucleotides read TGTGCCAGCAGTGTCGGTCGGGGACAGGAAAAACTGTTTTTT. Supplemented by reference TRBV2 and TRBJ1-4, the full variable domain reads EPEVTQTPSHQVTQMGQEVILRCVPISNHLYFYWYRQILGQKVEFLVSFYNNEISEKSEIFDDQFSVERPDGSNFTLKIRSTKLEDSAMYFCASSVGRGQEKLFFGSGTQLSVL.

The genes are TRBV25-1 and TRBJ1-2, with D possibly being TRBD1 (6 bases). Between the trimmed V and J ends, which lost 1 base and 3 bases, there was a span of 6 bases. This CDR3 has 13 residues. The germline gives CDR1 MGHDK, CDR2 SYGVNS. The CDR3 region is CASSESGDYGYTF. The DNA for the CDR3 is TGTGCCAGCAGTGAATCAGGGGACTATGGCTACACCTTC.

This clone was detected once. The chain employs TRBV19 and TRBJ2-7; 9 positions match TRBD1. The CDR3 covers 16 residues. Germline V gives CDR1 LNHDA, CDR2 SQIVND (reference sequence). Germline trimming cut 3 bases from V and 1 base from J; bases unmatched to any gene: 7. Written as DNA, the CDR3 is TGTGCCAGTAGTATCTCAAAGGGACAGGGATCCTACGAGCAGTACTTC. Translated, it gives CASSISKGQGSYEQYF.

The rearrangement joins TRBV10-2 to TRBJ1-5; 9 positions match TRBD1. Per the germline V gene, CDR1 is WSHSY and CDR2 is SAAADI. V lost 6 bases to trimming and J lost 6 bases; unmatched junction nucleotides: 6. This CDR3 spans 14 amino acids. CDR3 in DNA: TGCGCCAGCAGCGAAACAGGGGGCGGTCAGCCCCAGCATTTT. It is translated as CASSETGGGQPQHF.

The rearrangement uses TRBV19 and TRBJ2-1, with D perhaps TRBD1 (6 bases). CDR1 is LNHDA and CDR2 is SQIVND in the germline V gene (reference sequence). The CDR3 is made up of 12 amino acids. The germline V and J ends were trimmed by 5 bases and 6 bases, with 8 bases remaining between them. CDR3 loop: CASSQGRNEQFF. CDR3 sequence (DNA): TGTGCCAGTAGTCAGGGGCGCAATGAGCAGTTCTTC.

CDR3 coding DNA: TGTGCCTGGAGTGTATTATCGGAGCGGAGGTATGGCTACACCTTC. This gives the protein CAWSVLSERRYGYTF. The chain recombines TRBV30 with TRBJ1-2; D gene uncertain. Germline V gene data show CDR1 as GTSNPN and CDR2 as SVGIG (reference sequence). The CDR3 runs 15 residues. V dropped 0 bases and J dropped 5 bases, with 16 bases sitting between them.

CDR3 amino acids: CASSEAWGLEYF. In DNA, the CDR3 is TGTGCCAGCAGTGAAGCGTGGGGGCTTGAGTACTTC. The chain joins TRBV6-1 to TRBJ2-5; the D gene is possibly TRBD1 (6 bases). CDR1 and CDR2 (germline): MNHNS, SASEGT. Trimming took off 0 bases at V and 12 bases at J, with 11 bases between the two ends. This CDR3 has 12 residues.

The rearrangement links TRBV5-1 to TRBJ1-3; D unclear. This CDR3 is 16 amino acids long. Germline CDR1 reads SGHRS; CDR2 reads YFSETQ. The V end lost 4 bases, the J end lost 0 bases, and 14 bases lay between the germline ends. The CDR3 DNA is TGCGCCAGCAGCCCCAACGACGGGGACTCTGGAAACACCATATATTTT. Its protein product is CASSPNDGDSGNTIYF.

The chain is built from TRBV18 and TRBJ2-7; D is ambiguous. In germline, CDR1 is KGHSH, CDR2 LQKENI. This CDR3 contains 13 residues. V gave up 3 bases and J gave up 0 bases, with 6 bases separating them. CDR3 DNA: TGTGCCAGCTCACCGGCCAACTCCTACGAGCAGTACTTC. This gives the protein CASSPANSYEQYF.

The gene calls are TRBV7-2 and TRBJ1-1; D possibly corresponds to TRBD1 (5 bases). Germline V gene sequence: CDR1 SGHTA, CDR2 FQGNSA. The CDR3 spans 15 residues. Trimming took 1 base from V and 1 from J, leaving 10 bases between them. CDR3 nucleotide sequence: TGTGCCAGCAGCTTAGGATACAGGCGGAACACTGAAGCTTTCTTT. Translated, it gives CASSLGYRRNTEAFF.